One sample yielded the 5 T cell receptor beta chains listed below, sequenced in a study of CD8 T cells in ankylosing spondylitis. One entry per CDR3 protein results from TCRdb running MiXCR on the 5' RACE reads. The repertoire has about 140,000 distinct CDR3 sequences, roughly 7.7% of them found once; the top ten carry under 7.5%. Sequencing used synovial fluid, either unsorted or a sorted T cell fraction (not recorded which). These receptors originate from a male donor with ankylosing spondylitis.

This clonotype has ten or more counts. V gene TRBV18 combines with J gene TRBJ1-2; a weak D match, TRBD1 (6 bases). V lost 3 bases to trimming and J lost 7 bases, with 12 bases between them. The germline V gene has CDR1 KGHSH and CDR2 LQKENI. The CDR3 extends over 13 amino acids. The CDR3 is CASSPQGRSGYTF. In DNA form, the CDR3 reads TGTGCCAGCTCACCGCAGGGGAGAAGTGGCTACACCTTC.

CDR3 amino acids: CASSLDDTNYGYTF. The DNA for the CDR3 is TGCGCCAGCAGCTTGGACGACACTAACTATGGCTACACCTTC. J is TRBJ1-2 and V is TRBV5-1; no definite D call. Trimming pared 0 bases from V and 0 bases from J, leaving 6 bases between. Germline assignment: CDR1 SGHRS and CDR2 YFSETQ. This CDR3 region has 14 residues.

This clonotype turned up a few times. The V call is TRBV6-2 or TRBV6-3, the J call TRBJ1-2; D is unclear. The length of the CDR3 is 12 residues. Germline CDR1 reads MNHEY; CDR2 reads SVGEGT. V was pared by 6 bases and J by 4 bases, with 9 bases between. CDR3 residues: CASSGSFYGYTF. The CDR3 DNA is TGTGCCAGCAGCGGGTCGTTCTATGGCTACACCTTC.

This clonotype was observed a handful of times. J is TRBJ2-5 and V is TRBV28, with D hard to call. This CDR3 has 12 residues. Germline values: CDR1 MDHEN, CDR2 SYDVKM. V lost 3 bases and J 5 bases, leaving 7 bases between the germline ends. CDR3 in DNA: TGTGCCAGCAGTTTTAATGTGGAGACCCAGTACTTC. Protein sequence: CASSFNVETQYF.

This clonotype appeared a few times. V is TRBV6-6 and J is TRBJ1-1, with D unresolved. CDR3 length: 13 amino acids. Germline-derived CDR1 and CDR2 are MNHNY and SVGAGI (reference sequence). V was pared by 2 bases and J by 11 bases, with 15 bases between. CDR3 amino acids: CASSYNGPSGAFF. CDR3 DNA sequence: TGTGCCAGCAGTTACAACGGTCCTTCGGGGGCTTTCTTT.